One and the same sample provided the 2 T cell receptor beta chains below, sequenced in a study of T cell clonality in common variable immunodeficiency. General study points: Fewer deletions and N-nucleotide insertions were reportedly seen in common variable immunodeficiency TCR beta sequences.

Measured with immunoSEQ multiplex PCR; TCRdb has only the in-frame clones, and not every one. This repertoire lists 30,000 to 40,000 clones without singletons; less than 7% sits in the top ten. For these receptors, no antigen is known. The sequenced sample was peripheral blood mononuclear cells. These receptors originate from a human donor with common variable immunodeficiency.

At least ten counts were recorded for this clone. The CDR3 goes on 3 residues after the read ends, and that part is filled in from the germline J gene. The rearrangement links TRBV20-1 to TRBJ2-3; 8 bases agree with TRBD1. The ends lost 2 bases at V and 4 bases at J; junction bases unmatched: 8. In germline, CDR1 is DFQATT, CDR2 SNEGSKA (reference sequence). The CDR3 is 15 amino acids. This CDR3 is CSARRQGSGPDTQYF. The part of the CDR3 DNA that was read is TGCAGTGCTAGACGACAGGGGTCGGGCCCAGATACG.

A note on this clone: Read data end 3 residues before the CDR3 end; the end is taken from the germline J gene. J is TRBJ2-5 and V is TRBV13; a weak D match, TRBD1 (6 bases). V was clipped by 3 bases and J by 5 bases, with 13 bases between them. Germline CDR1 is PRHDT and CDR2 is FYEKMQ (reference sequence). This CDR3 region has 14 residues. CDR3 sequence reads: CASSFRQGTETQYF. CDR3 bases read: TGTGCCAGCAGCTTCAGGCAGGGGACGGAGACC. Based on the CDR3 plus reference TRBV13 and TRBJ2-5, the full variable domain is AAGVIQSPRHLIKEKRETATLKCYPIPRHDTVYWYQQGPGQDPQFLISFYEKMQSDKGSIPDRFSAQQFSDYHSELNMSSLELGDSALYFCASSFRQGTETQYFGPGTRLLVL.